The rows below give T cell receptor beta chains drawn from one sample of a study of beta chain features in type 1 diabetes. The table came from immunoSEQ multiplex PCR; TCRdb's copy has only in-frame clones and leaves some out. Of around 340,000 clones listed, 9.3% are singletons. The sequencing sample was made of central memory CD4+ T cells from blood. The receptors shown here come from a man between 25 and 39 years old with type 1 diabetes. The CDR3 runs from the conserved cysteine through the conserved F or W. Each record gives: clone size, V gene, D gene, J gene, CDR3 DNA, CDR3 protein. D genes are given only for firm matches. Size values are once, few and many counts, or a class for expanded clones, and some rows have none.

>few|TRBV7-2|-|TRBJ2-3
TGTGCCAGTCTTGAGCCAGATACGCAGTATTTT
CASLEPDTQYF
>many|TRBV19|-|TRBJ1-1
TGTGCCAGTAGGGGGGACTTCCCGATGAACACTGAAGCTTTCTTT
CASRGDFPMNTEAFF
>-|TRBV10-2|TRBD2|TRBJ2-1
TGCGCCAGCAGCCACTTTCGGGGGGAGCTAGGCGGGAATGAGCAGTTCTTC
CASSHFRGELGGNEQFF
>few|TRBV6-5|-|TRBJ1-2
TGTGTCGAAGGCCCAGTGTATGGCTACACCTTC
CVEGPVYGYTF
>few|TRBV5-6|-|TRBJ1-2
TGTGCCAGCAGCTTCACAGGGAACTATGGCTACACCTTC
CASSFTGNYGYTF
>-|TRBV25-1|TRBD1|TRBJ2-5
TGTGCCAGCAGTGGGGGCGCAGGGGGCTGGATTCTCACGTACTTC
CASSGGAGGWILTYF
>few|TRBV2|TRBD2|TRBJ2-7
TGTGCCAGCAGTGGCAGCGGGGCTCACGAGCAGTACTTC
CASSGSGAHEQYF
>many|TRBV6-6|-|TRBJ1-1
TGTGCCAGCACCCAGTGGAGAGCGGACACTGAAGCTTTCTTT
CASTQWRADTEAFF
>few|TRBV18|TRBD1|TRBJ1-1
TGTGCCAGCTCACCGGGACAGGGGGCAGGAGGGAACACTGAAGCTTTCTTT
CASSPGQGAGGNTEAFF
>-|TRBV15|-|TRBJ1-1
TGTGCCACCAGCAGGGAGATCCGGACTGAAGCTTTCTTT
CATSREIRTEAFF
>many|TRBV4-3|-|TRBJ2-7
TGCGCCAGCAGCCTGTACCGGGAAAACTACGAGCAGTACTTC
CASSLYRENYEQYF
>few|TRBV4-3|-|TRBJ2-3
TGCGCCAGCAGCCAAGCTAGGGGGGAGGGTACGCAGTATTTT
CASSQARGEGTQYF
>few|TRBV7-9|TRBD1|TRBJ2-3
TGTGCCAGCACCAGGGACAGATCGGCAGATACGCAGTATTTT
CASTRDRSADTQYF
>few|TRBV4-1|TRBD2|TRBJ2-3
TGCGCCAGCAGCCGTAGCGGGGAAGGCACAGATACGCAGTATTTT
CASSRSGEGTDTQYF
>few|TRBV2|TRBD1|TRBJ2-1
TGTGCCAGCAGAGAGGGACAGGCTCCCTACAATGAGCAGTTCTTC
CASREGQAPYNEQFF